This T cell receptor beta chain derives from a study of T cell repertoires in cytomegalovirus infection. Study as a whole: Evidence of both CMV infection and a matching HLA type came from public TCR beta signatures. Points from the study as a whole: HLA-C-restricted, CMV-specific TCR beta clonotypes were dominant ex vivo. The cumulative frequency of public TCR beta families identified carriers of CMV plus the relevant HLA.

TCRdb recomputed calls from the reads with MiXCR, one row per CDR3 protein. The table shows about 180,000 distinct CDR3 sequences, with approximately 15% occurring only once. Many counts were recorded for this clonotype. Its antigen is unidentified. Specimen: PBMCs. The receptor was derived from a human donor in good health (CMV status not recorded). Some clones in this sample may be carry-over from other donors' samples.

Here the CDR3 reads CAITYDRSGGYTF. The CDR3 bases are TGTGCCATCACATACGACAGGTCGGGGGGCTACACCTTC. V and J are TRBV10-3 and TRBJ1-2, with TRBD1 as a possible D gene (6 bases). Germline-derived CDR1 and CDR2 are ENHRY and SYGVKD. The CDR3 is 13 residues long. The V and J ends lost 7 bases and 8 bases respectively, with 17 bases between them.